This T cell receptor beta chain was documented in a study of cytomegalovirus exposure and HLA in healthy donors. As for the study in general: When 398 donors were genotyped, more than 70% of them were found to fall in the Caucasian-associated ancestry cluster.

The PCR made use of 60 Vbeta and 13 Jbeta primers. TCRdb's table, derived via immunoSEQ multiplex PCR, lists solely in-frame clones and lacks some. The sample shows 80,000 or so clones, 67% of them seen only once. Study-wide findings and caveats: Earlier results showed most TCR beta V segments being productive about 87% or about 30% of the time.

Of note for this clone: Antigen: not known.

The TCR originated in a woman aged 45-65 years in good health and CMV-seropositive. The specimen was PBMCs.

The CDR3 loop reads CAWSSGLLDTEAFF. In DNA form, the CDR3 reads TGTGCCTGGAGTTCAGGGCTTTTGGACACTGAAGCTTTCTTT. The chain joins TRBV30 to TRBJ1-1; the D gene is possibly TRBD1 (5 bases). Trimming cost V 2 bases and J 3 bases, with 13 bases left between them. The CDR3 loop spans 14 amino acids. Per germline, CDR1 GTSNPN and CDR2 SVGIG (reference sequence).